The clone carrying this TCR beta chain was picked up a small number of times. Its antigen remains unknown. These data are taken from a study of cytomegalovirus exposure and HLA in healthy donors. General observations from the study: A prior analysis recorded that most TCR beta V segments were productive about 87% or about 30% of the time. In vitro checks showed that a few CMV-associated chains really do target CMV antigens. Owing to their indistinguishability, certain V segments, notably TRBV6-2 and TRBV6-3, were excluded.

V lost 5 bases to trimming and J lost 4 bases; unmatched junction nucleotides: 5. Germline V gene sequence: CDR1 SGHVS, CDR2 FNYEAQ. This CDR3 contains 14 residues. It was with 60 Vbeta and 13 Jbeta primers that the PCR ran. The data were produced by immunoSEQ multiplex PCR, yet TCRdb's version contains in-frame clones alone and is incomplete. Of more than 60,000 clones listed, approximately 80% are singletons. The rearrangement uses TRBV7-6 and TRBJ2-7; 10 bases are a match to TRBD1. The source of this sequence is a man younger than 30 in good health and CMV-seronegative. Sample: PBMCs. The CDR3 region has the DNA TGTGCCAGCAGCCCACGGACAGGGGGTTACGAGCAGTACGTC. It translates to CASSPRTGGYEQYV.